A selection of T cell receptor beta chains follows, all from one sample in a study of cytomegalovirus exposure and HLA in healthy donors. Libraries were prepared by immunoSEQ multiplex PCR; TCRdb keeps only in-frame clonotypes and omits some of them. The sample lists 200,000 to 250,000 clones; less than 90% were seen once. Material: PBMCs. The receptors derive from a man between 18 and 29 years old in good health and CMV-seropositive. The CDR3 runs from the conserved cysteine through the conserved F or W. D genes are given only for firm matches. Not all rows give a size; the values are once, few, many and, for expanded clones, a class.

>TRBV13|TRBJ2-5|.|TRBD2
TGTGCCAGCAGCTTATCTAAATATGGACTAGCGGAGGAAGAGACCCAGTACTTC
CASSLSKYGLAEEETQYF
>TRBV2|TRBJ2-3|few|TRBD2
TGTGCCAGCAGTGAACTAGCGGGACCGCGCACAGATACGCAGTATTTT
CASSELAGPRTDTQYF
>TRBV5-1|TRBJ2-1|.|.
TGCGCCAGCAGCTTGCGGTTGTCGGGGCACAATGAGCAGTTCTTC
CASSLRLSGHNEQFF
>TRBV5-1|TRBJ1-2|.|.
TGCGCCAGCAGCTTTGGAGTAGGTGGCCTCTATGGCTACACCTTC
CASSFGVGGLYGYTF
>TRBV19|TRBJ2-1|once|.
TGTGCCAGTAGTATAAGTAGCGGAAGGGGCAATGAGCAGTTCTTC
CASSISSGRGNEQFF
>TRBV7-9|TRBJ2-7|.|.
TGTGCCAGCAGCTTCCCCGGGACTTTCTCCTACGAGCAGTACTTC
CASSFPGTFSYEQYF
>TRBV29-1|TRBJ2-2|.|TRBD1
TGCAGCGCCCTCGGACAGGTGAACACCGGGGAGCTGTTTTTT
CSALGQVNTGELFF
>TRBV6-6|TRBJ2-7|.|.
TGTGCCAGCAGCCACAGGGAGGGGGCGGGAGAGCAGTACTTC
CASSHREGAGEQYF
>TRBV5-1|TRBJ1-1|.|TRBD1
TGCGCCAGCAGCTCTGGGACAGGCGCCACCGTTACAGCTTTCTTT
CASSSGTGATVTAFF
>TRBV19|TRBJ2-1|.|.
TGTGCCAGTAGTGTTGGCCCTTCCGACATCTACAATGAGCAGTTCTTC
CASSVGPSDIYNEQFF
>TRBV19|TRBJ2-7|.|TRBD1
TGTGCCAGTAGTATTGGGACAGGGGGCGTCTACGAGCAGTACTTC
CASSIGTGGVYEQYF
>TRBV18|TRBJ2-7|few|.
TGTGCCAGCTCACCCGCGACAGACACCTACGAGCAGTACTTC
CASSPATDTYEQYF
>TRBV11-3|TRBJ2-1|.|.
TGTGCCAGCAGCTTAGATCGGGCTAGTAAGCAGTTCTTC
CASSLDRASKQFF
>TRBV13|TRBJ2-1|once|TRBD1
TGTGCCAGTGCTGGGACAGGGGACTACAATGAGCAGTTCTTC
CASAGTGDYNEQFF
>TRBV29-1|TRBJ2-2|.|.
TGCAGCACCCGGTCGGCCGCCGGGGAGCTGTTTTTT
CSTRSAAGELFF
>TRBV27|TRBJ1-2|.|TRBD1
TGTGCCAGCAGTCCTAGCACCAGGGGGCAAGGCTACACCTTC
CASSPSTRGQGYTF
>TRBV19|TRBJ1-5|once|.
TGTGCCAGTAGTATTTACAGGGCTTCTTATCAGCCCCAGCATTTT
CASSIYRASYQPQHF
>TRBV5-1|TRBJ2-1|.|TRBD2
TGCGCCAGCAGCTCCGCCGGGACTAGCGGGAGGCCAACCTACAATGAGCAGTTCTTC
CASSSAGTSGRPTYNEQFF
>TRBV7-3|TRBJ2-3|.|.
TGTGCCAGCAGCTCCCAGATCGGGCAGGCAGATACGCAGTATTTT
CASSSQIGQADTQYF
>TRBV7-9|TRBJ1-2|.|TRBD1
TGTGCCAGCAGCTTAGGACAGGGGGCTCGGTATGGCTACACCTTC
CASSLGQGARYGYTF
>TRBV27|TRBJ2-7|.|TRBD2
TGTGCCAGCAGCCCAGGTAGGACTAGCGGCCCAGAGCAGTACTTC
CASSPGRTSGPEQYF
>TRBV5-1|TRBJ2-7|.|.
TGCGCCAGCAGCTTGGTAGGGGCGGGACAACTTCCCGGGCAGTACTTC
CASSLVGAGQLPGQYF
>TRBV4-1|TRBJ2-7|.|.
TGCGCCAGCAGCCACTTGGGACGGACCCCCGGAGAGCAGTACTTC
CASSHLGRTPGEQYF
>TRBV7-6|TRBJ2-7|.|.
TGTGCCAGCAGCGGTAGGGGGGGGTACGAGCAGTACTTC
CASSGRGGYEQYF
>TRBV11-2|TRBJ2-2|.|.
TGTGCCAGCAGCTCCGGCGCAGGGGCGCCCACCGGGGAGCTGTTTTTT
CASSSGAGAPTGELFF
>TRBV2|TRBJ2-5|.|.
TGTGCCAGCAGTGGTAAGGAGGAGACCCAGTACTTC
CASSGKEETQYF
>TRBV19|TRBJ2-2|.|.
TGTGCCAGTACCCCTCAGGGCACGAACACCGGGGAGCTGTTTTTT
CASTPQGTNTGELFF
>TRBV29-1|TRBJ2-5|.|.
TGCAGCGTTCCAAACCCAGAGACCCAGTACTTC
CSVPNPETQYF
>TRBV4-2|TRBJ2-1|.|.
TGTGCCAGCAGCCAAGCAGGGGCGGGCAATGAGCAGTTCTTC
CASSQAGAGNEQFF
>TRBV7-9|TRBJ1-2|.|TRBD1
TGTGCCAGCAGCTATAAGGGGACAGGGGAATATAGGGCCTACACCTTC
CASSYKGTGEYRAYTF
>TRBV30|TRBJ1-5|.|.
TGTGCCTGGAGCTCCCGGACAGCTTTAATCAGGCCCCAGCATTTT
CAWSSRTALIRPQHF
>TRBV5-1|TRBJ1-2|.|.
TGCGCCAGCAGCCAGGGAGCTAACTATGGCTACACCTTC
CASSQGANYGYTF
>TRBV29-1|TRBJ1-1|.|TRBD1
TGCAGCGTTGAACGGCAGGGGGTGAGTTCTGAAGCTTTCTTT
CSVERQGVSSEAFF
>TRBV27|TRBJ2-7|.|.
TGTGCCAGCAGTCCTAGACAGGCCTGGACCTCCTACGAGCAGTACTTC
CASSPRQAWTSYEQYF
>TRBV5-1|TRBJ2-2|once|TRBD2
TGCGCCACCAGAGGGGTGTCTAGCGGGAGTCACGGGGAGCTGTTTTTT
CATRGVSSGSHGELFF
>TRBV27|TRBJ2-2|.|TRBD1
TGTGCCAGCAGTTCCTCTCAGGGGGCCGGGGAGCTGTTTTTT
CASSSSQGAGELFF
>TRBV6-1|TRBJ1-2|.|TRBD1
TGTGCCAGCAGTGACGGGACAGGCCCAAACTATGGCTACACCTTC
CASSDGTGPNYGYTF
>TRBV5-1|TRBJ1-2|.|.
TGCGCCAGCAGCTTGGACAGCTATGGCTACACCTTC
CASSLDSYGYTF
>TRBV6-6|TRBJ1-4|.|TRBD1
TGTGCCAGCAATTACGACAGGGCCAGTGAAAAACTGTTTTTT
CASNYDRASEKLFF
>TRBV5-1|TRBJ2-1|.|.
TGCGCCAGCAGCTTGGGTCTTGGAAGCTCCTACAATGAGCAGTTCTTC
CASSLGLGSSYNEQFF
>TRBV4-2|TRBJ2-7|.|TRBD1
TGTGCCAGCAGCCAAGAGGGGGACAGCTCCTACGAGCAGTACTTC
CASSQEGDSSYEQYF
>TRBV18|TRBJ2-1|.|.
TGTGCCAGCTCACCACTGACCGGGATGGGTGAGCAGTTCTTC
CASSPLTGMGEQFF
>TRBV7-9|TRBJ2-1|.|.
TGTGCCAGCAGCTTAGCACAGCTGGTTTACAATGAGCAGTTCTTC
CASSLAQLVYNEQFF
>TRBV5-4|TRBJ2-5|.|TRBD2
TGTGCCAGCAGCAGGGAGGGGGAGACCCAGTACTTC
CASSREGETQYF
>TRBV5-6|TRBJ1-2|.|.
TGTGCCAGCAACAGCTACCGGTTCTATGGCTACACCTTC
CASNSYRFYGYTF
>TRBV5-4|TRBJ2-3|.|TRBD2
TGTGCCAGCAGCTACGGACTAGCGGGTTTTTCTAGCACAGATACGCAGTATTTT
CASSYGLAGFSSTDTQYF
>TRBV7-7|TRBJ2-1|.|.
TGTGCCAGCAGCTCCGGGTCCCTCGGGGAGCAGTTCTTC
CASSSGSLGEQFF
>TRBV28|TRBJ2-2|.|.
TGTGCCACCTTAGGGTCGCCGAACACCGGGGAGCTGTTTTTT
CATLGSPNTGELFF
>TRBV4-3|TRBJ2-2|few|.
TGCGCCAGCAGCCAAGAACCGGGGTACGGGGAGCTGTTTTTT
CASSQEPGYGELFF
>TRBV27|TRBJ2-1|.|.
TGTGCCAGCAGTTTGGCCGGGACCGCCCGCTCCTACAATGAGCAGTTCTTC
CASSLAGTARSYNEQFF